Listed below are T cell receptor beta chains from one sample, sequenced in a study of T cell changes during pregnancy in multiple sclerosis. Generated by immunoSEQ multiplex PCR, the TCRdb table keeps only in-frame clones and is missing some. The repertoire holds 30,000 to 40,000 clones, with about 92% as singletons. The specimen comprised CD4+ T cells from peripheral blood mononuclear cells, sampled in the third trimester of pregnancy. The origin of the receptors is a female donor with multiple sclerosis, enrolled in a pregnancy study. Both conserved end residues are trimmed from each CDR3. The D gene is left open where the match is weak.

D gene	V gene	J gene	CDR3 protein
NA	TRBV30	TRBJ2-7	AWSDQGYEQY
TRBD1	TRBV28	TRBJ1-2	ASSRQIQGAYGGYT
TRBD1	TRBV2	TRBJ1-4	ASSWDSPTNEKLF
NA	TRBV5-1	TRBJ2-2	ASSLARTANTGELF
NA	TRBV21-1	TRBJ2-5	ASSGEGVRTQETQY
NA	TRBV20-1	TRBJ1-1	SGAENTEAF
NA	TRBV20-1	TRBJ2-7	SAQGNGEQY
TRBD2	TRBV7-8	TRBJ2-5	ASSWSSGRGD
NA	TRBV21-1	TRBJ2-1	ASSSPGTGCPNEQF
TRBD1	TRBV19	TRBJ1-4	ASGEGQGLEKLF
TRBD1	TRBV6-4	TRBJ2-3	ASSDSQGATDTQY
NA	TRBV18	TRBJ2-3	ASSPLAGTSTDTQY
NA	TRBV6-1	TRBJ2-1	ASTSYNEQF
NA	TRBV7-9	TRBJ1-2	ASSLEEPGLGYT
TRBD2	TRBV11-3	TRBJ2-1	ASSPGTSGRTLNEQF
NA	TRBV6-4	TRBJ2-2	ASTPTHTGELF
NA	TRBV14	TRBJ1-3	ASSQAPGISGNTIY
NA	TRBV11-1	TRBJ2-5	ASSSLGAQETQY
NA	TRBV7-9	TRBJ2-5	ASGDREETQY
TRBD1	TRBV28	TRBJ2-7	ASSSHRDRGRYEQY
TRBD2	TRBV6-6	TRBJ2-1	ASSFRREGNEQF
NA	TRBV7-9	TRBJ1-1	ASSPTVMNTEAF
NA	TRBV14	TRBJ2-3	ASSQEWASRTDTQY
TRBD2	TRBV6-1	TRBJ2-1	ASSLGLVIDEQF
NA	TRBV7-2	TRBJ1-2	ASSYRANYGYT
TRBD1	TRBV28	TRBJ2-7	ASSDAGTGLYEQY
NA	TRBV7-2	TRBJ1-1	ASSPRTARVNTEAF
TRBD1	TRBV6-5	TRBJ1-1	ASYKVNRGSSEAF
NA	TRBV5-1	TRBJ2-5	ASSLGGVSETQY
NA	TRBV28	TRBJ1-5	ASSPRTAFYSNQPQH
NA	TRBV13	TRBJ2-7	ASSLYRQTELRTYEQY
TRBD1	TRBV30	TRBJ1-2	AWTIRGRLSGYT
NA	TRBV5-1	TRBJ1-5	ASSPDYSNQPQH
NA	TRBV18	TRBJ1-4	ASSRFETTNEKLF
TRBD1	TRBV10-3	TRBJ1-1	AISGRQGGPEAF
TRBD2	TRBV10-1	TRBJ2-1	ASSEGGATSGRGLF
TRBD1	TRBV18	TRBJ2-3	ASSHRDRGFTDTQY
NA	TRBV10-3	TRBJ2-7	AISELVSSYEQY
TRBD1	TRBV5-4	TRBJ1-1	ASSLQTGQSEAF
TRBD1	TRBV5-4	TRBJ2-3	ASSLDRGTDTQY
TRBD2	TRBV11-2	TRBJ2-1	ASSYRTSGRVNEQF
NA	TRBV6-5	TRBJ1-1	ASSGEGVRAF
NA	TRBV5-1	TRBJ1-1	ASSLEQGAGTEAF
NA	TRBV19	TRBJ2-6	ASSIGQVKWTGANVLT
TRBD1	TRBV2	TRBJ1-1	ASRGQGAKPPAF
TRBD1	TRBV29-1	TRBJ1-2	SVEGQELEGYT
TRBD1	TRBV28	TRBJ2-3	ASSPTTGADTQY
TRBD1	TRBV6-5	TRBJ2-5	ASSPTGGTETQY
NA	TRBV5-4	TRBJ2-3	ASSWRDGADTQY
TRBD1	TRBV5-4	TRBJ1-1	ASSLQYRGPEKGAF
NA	TRBV28	TRBJ2-3	AGYRSRTDTQY
NA	TRBV5-4	TRBJ2-7	ASSLDRGEQY
TRBD1	TRBV18	TRBJ1-5	ASSPPRTGAGNQPQH
NA	TRBV5-1	TRBJ2-3	ASSWGTGDTQY